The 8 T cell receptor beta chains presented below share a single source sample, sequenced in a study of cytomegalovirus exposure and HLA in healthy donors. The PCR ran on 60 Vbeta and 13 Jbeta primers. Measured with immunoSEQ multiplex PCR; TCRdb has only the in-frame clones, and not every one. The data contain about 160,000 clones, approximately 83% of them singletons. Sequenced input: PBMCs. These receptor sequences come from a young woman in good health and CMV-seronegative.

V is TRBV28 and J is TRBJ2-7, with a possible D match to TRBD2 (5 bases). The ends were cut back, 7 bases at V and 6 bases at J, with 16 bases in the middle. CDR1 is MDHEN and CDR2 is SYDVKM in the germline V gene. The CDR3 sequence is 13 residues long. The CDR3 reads CASTLPGIGEQYF. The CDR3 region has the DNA TGTGCCAGCACTCTACCGGGGATTGGCGAGCAGTACTTC. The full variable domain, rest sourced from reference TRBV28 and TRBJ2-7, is DVKVTQSSRYLVKRTGEKVFLECVQDMDHENMFWYRQDPGLGLRLIYFSYDVKMKEKGDIPEGYSVSREKKERFSLILESASTNQTSMYLCASTLPGIGEQYFGPGTRLTVT.

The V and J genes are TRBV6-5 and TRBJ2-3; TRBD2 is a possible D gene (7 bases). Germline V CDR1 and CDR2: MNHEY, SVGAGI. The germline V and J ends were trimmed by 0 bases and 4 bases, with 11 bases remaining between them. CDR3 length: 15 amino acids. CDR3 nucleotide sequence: TGTGCCAGCAGTTACTCGGGGGGGCAGTCAGATACGCAGTATTTT. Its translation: CASSYSGGQSDTQYF.

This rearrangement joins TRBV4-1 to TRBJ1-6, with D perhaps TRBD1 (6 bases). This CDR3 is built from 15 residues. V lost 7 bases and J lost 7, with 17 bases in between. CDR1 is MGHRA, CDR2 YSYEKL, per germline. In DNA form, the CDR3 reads TGCGCCAGCAACCGCGGAGCAGGGGTCAATTCACCCCTCCACTTT. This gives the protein CASNRGAGVNSPLHF.

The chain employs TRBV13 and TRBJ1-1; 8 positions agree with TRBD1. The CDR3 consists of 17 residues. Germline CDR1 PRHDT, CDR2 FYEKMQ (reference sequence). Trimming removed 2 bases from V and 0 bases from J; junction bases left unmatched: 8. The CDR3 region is CASSLRGQVEMNTEAFF. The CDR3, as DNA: TGTGCCAGCAGCTTAAGGGGACAGGTCGAAATGAACACTGAAGCTTTCTTT.

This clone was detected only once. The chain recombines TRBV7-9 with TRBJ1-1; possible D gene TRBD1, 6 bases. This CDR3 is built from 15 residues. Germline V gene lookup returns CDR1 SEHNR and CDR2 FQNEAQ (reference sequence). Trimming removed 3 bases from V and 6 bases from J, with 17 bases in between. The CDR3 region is CASSFHTGRVSEAFF. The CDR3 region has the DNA TGTGCCAGCAGCTTCCACACAGGGAGGGTATCTGAAGCTTTCTTT. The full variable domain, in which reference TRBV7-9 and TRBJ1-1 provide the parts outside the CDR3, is DTGVSQNPRHKITKRGQNVTFRCDPISEHNRLYWYRQTLGQGPEFLTYFQNEAQLEKSRLLSDRFSAERPKGSFSTLEIQRTEQGDSAMYLCASSFHTGRVSEAFFGQGTRLTVV.

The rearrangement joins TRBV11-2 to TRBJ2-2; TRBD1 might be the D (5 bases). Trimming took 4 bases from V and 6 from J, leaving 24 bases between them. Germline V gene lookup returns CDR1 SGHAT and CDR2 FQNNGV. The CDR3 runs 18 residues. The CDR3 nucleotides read TGTGCCAGCAGCTCGATTAGGGGCTTGCGACAGACTGCCGGGGAGCTGTTTTTT. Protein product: CASSSIRGLRQTAGELFF.

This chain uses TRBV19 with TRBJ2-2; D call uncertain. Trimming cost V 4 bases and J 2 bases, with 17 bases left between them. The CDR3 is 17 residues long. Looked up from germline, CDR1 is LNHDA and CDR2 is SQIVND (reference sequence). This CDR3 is CASSKGGVTRNTGELFF. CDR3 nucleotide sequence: TGTGCCAGTAGTAAAGGCGGAGTGACTCGAAACACCGGGGAGCTGTTTTTT.

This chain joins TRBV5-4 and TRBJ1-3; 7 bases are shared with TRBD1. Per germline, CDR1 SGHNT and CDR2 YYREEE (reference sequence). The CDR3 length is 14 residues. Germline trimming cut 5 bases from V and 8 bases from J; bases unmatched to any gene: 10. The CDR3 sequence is CASRSQGNNYTIYF. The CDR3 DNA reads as TGTGCCAGCAGATCACAGGGGAATAACTACACCATATATTTT.